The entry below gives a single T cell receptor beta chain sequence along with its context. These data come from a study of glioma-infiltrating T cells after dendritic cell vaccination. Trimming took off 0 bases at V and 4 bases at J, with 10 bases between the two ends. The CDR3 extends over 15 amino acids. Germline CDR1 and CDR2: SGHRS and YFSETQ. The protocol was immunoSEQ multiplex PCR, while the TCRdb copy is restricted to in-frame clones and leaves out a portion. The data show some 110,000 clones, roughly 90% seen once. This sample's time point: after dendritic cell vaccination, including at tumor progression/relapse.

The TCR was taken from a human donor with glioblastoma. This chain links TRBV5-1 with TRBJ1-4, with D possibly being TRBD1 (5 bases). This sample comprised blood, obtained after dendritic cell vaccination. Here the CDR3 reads CASSLGGSLNEKLFF. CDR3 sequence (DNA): TGCGCCAGCAGCTTGGGGGGCAGCCTTAATGAAAAACTGTTTTTT. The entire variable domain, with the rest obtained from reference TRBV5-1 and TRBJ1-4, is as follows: KAGVTQTPRYLIKTRGQQVTLSCSPISGHRSVSWYQQTPGQGLQFLFEYFSETQRNKGNFPGRFSGRQFSNSRSEMNVSTLELGDSALYLCASSLGGSLNEKLFFGSGTQLSVL.